What follows are 9 T cell receptor beta chains derived from one specimen sequenced in a study of cytomegalovirus exposure and HLA in healthy donors. The PCR contained 60 Vbeta and 13 Jbeta primers. The method was immunoSEQ multiplex PCR; TCRdb's version includes in-frame clones alone and lacks a portion of them. This table has around 150,000 clones, just under 90% appearing once. Sequences were obtained from PBMCs. All receptors derive from a woman aged 25-40 years in good health and CMV-seronegative.

This clone showed up just a few times. This sequence joins TRBV28 and TRBJ1-4; D unresolved. This CDR3 has 14 amino acids. Germline V gives CDR1 MDHEN, CDR2 SYDVKM. V was trimmed by 8 bases and J by 7 bases, leaving 17 bases between them. In nucleotides, the CDR3 is TGTGCCAGCGGCCCCGAGGGCGGATCTGAAAAACTGTTTTTT. Protein product: CASGPEGGSEKLFF.

The table lists this clone with a count of one. The chain employs TRBV7-9 and TRBJ2-3, with TRBD1 matching 7 bases. The CDR3 totals 15 residues. The germline gives CDR1 SEHNR, CDR2 FQNEAQ (reference sequence). J was trimmed by 0 bases and V by 0 bases; bases with no gene match: 0. CDR3 in DNA: TGTGCCAGCAGCTTAGCACAGGGGAGCACAGATACGCAGTATTTT. Its protein is CASSLAQGSTDTQYF.

This clone showed up just a few times. The V gene is TRBV5-1, the J gene TRBJ1-4; TRBD1 agrees at 7 bases. The germline V gene has CDR1 SGHRS and CDR2 YFSETQ. Trimming cost V 4 bases and J 5 bases; bases outside gene matches: 14. The CDR3 has 17 amino acids. The CDR3 coding sequence is TGCGCCAGCAGCCCGGGACAGTCAATAGGCGGGAATGAAAAACTGTTTTTT. Amino acids: CASSPGQSIGGNEKLFF. Combining the CDR3 with reference TRBV5-1 and TRBJ1-4 gives the whole variable domain KAGVTQTPRYLIKTRGQQVTLSCSPISGHRSVSWYQQTPGQGLQFLFEYFSETQRNKGNFPGRFSGRQFSNSRSEMNVSTLELGDSALYLCASSPGQSIGGNEKLFFGSGTQLSVL.

The rearrangement joins TRBV7-2 to TRBJ2-1; D possibly corresponds to TRBD2 (6 bases). From germline, CDR1 is SGHTA and CDR2 FQGNSA. The CDR3 totals 16 residues. V shed 1 base and J shed 4 bases, with 14 bases lying between them. In DNA, the CDR3 is TGTGCCAGCAGCTTAGGGAACAGCGGGCTTTACAATGAGCAGTTCTTC. Translating gives CASSLGNSGLYNEQFF.

V and J are TRBV5-1 and TRBJ2-7; TRBD1 is a possible D gene (6 bases). The CDR3 has 15 amino acids. Trimming stripped 1 base from V and 1 base from J, with 12 bases between. Germline V gives CDR1 SGHRS, CDR2 YFSETQ. The CDR3 here is CASSLLGQPSYEQYF. The CDR3 nucleotides read TGCGCCAGCAGCTTGCTAGGACAGCCTTCCTACGAGCAGTACTTC.

With respect to this clone: At one end, the junction sequence differs from germline, possibly due to a read error. The rearrangement joins TRBV5-1 to TRBJ1-2; D possibly corresponds to TRBD1 (6 bases). CDR1 is SGHRS and CDR2 is YFSETQ in the germline V gene. The CDR3 extends over 12 amino acids. This chain's CDR3 is CASSAYRDGYPF. In nucleotides, the CDR3 is TGCGCCAGCAGCGCTTACAGGGATGGCTACCCCTTC.

The chain links TRBV27 to TRBJ2-7; maybe TRBD1 (6 bases). The CDR3 has 16 residues. The germline gives CDR1 MNHEY, CDR2 SMNVEV (reference sequence). V was cut by 0 bases and J by 4 bases, with 16 bases left in between. CDR3 amino acids: CASSLSGRGAPYEQYF. Here the CDR3 DNA reads TGTGCCAGCAGTTTATCGGGCAGGGGCGCCCCTTACGAGCAGTACTTC.

V is TRBV5-1 and J is TRBJ2-3; TRBD2 matches at 10 bases. The CDR3 has 14 amino acids. The J segment lost 2 bases and the V segment lost 5 bases, leaving 2 bases of the junction unmatched. Germline-derived CDR1 and CDR2 are SGHRS and YFSETQ. The CDR3 loop is CASRTSGSTDTQYF. CDR3 DNA: TGCGCCAGCAGGACTAGCGGGTCCACAGATACGCAGTATTTT. Looking up the rest from reference TRBV5-1 and TRBJ2-3 gives the full variable domain: KAGVTQTPRYLIKTRGQQVTLSCSPISGHRSVSWYQQTPGQGLQFLFEYFSETQRNKGNFPGRFSGRQFSNSRSEMNVSTLELGDSALYLCASRTSGSTDTQYFGPGTRLTVL.

CDR3 sequence: CASIPKNIQYF. DNA for the CDR3: TGTGCCAGCATCCCTAAAAACATTCAGTACTTC. V is TRBV11-2 and J is TRBJ2-4; D is unclear. Trimming took off 7 bases at V and 4 bases at J, with 5 bases between the two ends. CDR3 length equals 11 residues. Looked up from germline, CDR1 is SGHAT and CDR2 is FQNNGV.